This T cell receptor (beta chain) derives from a study of Ad26.COV2.S vaccination and SARS-CoV-2 variants. The treatment here: some 20 received Ad26.COV2.S at low or high dose, single or two shots; about 5 received placebo; per-sample allocation not given. Following the first vaccine or placebo injection, samples were taken on day 63. An adult of 18-55 years in Boston served as donor. Clones were read by immunoSEQ multiplex PCR, and TCRdb kept only the in-frame ones, dropping some. The table has roughly 420,000 clones, roughly 89% seen once. CDR1 and CDR2 (germline): SQVTM, ANQGSEA. Trimming shortened V by 7 bases and J by 4 bases, and 15 bases separated the two germline ends. The CDR3 loop spans 13 amino acids. Notes on the study in general: Vaccinated individuals (as opposed to placebo recipients) had higher spike-specific TCR breadth. Recipients of either vaccine or placebo displayed similar breadth of non-spike TCRs.

Notes on this clone: Its target is unknown.

The sample was peripheral blood, taken in a trial of Ad26.COV2.S vaccine versus placebo. The receptor comes from a person between 18 and 60 years old who received the Ad26.COV2.S COVID-19 vaccine or a placebo. The V gene is TRBV29-1, the J gene TRBJ2-3; D possibly corresponds to TRBD1 (6 bases). This CDR3 reads CSARTVRSDTQYF. The CDR3 nucleotides read TGCAGCGCAAGGACAGTTCGGTCAGATACGCAGTATTTT.